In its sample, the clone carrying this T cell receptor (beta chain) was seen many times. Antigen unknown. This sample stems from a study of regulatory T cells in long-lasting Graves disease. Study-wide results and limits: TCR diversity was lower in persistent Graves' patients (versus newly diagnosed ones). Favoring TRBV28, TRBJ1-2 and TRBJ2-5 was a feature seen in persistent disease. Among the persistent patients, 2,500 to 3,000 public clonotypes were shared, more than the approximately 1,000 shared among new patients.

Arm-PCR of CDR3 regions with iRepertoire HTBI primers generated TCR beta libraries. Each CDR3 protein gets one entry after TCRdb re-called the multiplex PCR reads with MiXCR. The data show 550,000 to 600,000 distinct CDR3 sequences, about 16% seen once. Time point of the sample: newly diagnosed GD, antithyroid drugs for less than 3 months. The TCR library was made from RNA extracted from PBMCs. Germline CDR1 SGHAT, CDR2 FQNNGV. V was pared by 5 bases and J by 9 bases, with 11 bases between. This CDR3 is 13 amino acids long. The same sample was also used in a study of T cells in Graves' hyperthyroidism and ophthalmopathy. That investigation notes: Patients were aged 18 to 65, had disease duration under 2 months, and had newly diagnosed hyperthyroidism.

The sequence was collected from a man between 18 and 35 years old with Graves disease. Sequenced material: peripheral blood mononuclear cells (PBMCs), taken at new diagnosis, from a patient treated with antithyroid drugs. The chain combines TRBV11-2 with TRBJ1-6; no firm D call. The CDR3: CASSTDVGSPLHF. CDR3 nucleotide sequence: TGTGCCAGCAGCACGGACGTTGGTTCACCCCTCCACTTT.